This TCR beta chain comes out of a study of blood T cells in healthy people across ages. A second PCR of roughly 7 to 11 cycles used a sample-barcoded 5' primer and a J-beta primer mix. CDR3-containing paired-end reads numbered at least 3 million in each sample. In TCRdb, the 5' RACE reads were re-called with MiXCR into one record per CDR3 protein. Among around 800,000 distinct CDR3 sequences listed, roughly 60% were seen once. The CDR3 contains 15 residues. V dropped 2 bases and J dropped 8; count of bases not matched to a gene: 4. This TCR was recovered from a man aged 25-45 years in good health. Sequences were obtained from blood. This chain links TRBV12-3 or TRBV12-4 with TRBJ2-1; TRBD1 matches at 12 bases. Here the CDR3 reads CASSLPGQGAHEQFF. The CDR3 nucleotides are TGTGCCAGCAGTTTACCGGGACAGGGGGCCCATGAGCAGTTCTTC.